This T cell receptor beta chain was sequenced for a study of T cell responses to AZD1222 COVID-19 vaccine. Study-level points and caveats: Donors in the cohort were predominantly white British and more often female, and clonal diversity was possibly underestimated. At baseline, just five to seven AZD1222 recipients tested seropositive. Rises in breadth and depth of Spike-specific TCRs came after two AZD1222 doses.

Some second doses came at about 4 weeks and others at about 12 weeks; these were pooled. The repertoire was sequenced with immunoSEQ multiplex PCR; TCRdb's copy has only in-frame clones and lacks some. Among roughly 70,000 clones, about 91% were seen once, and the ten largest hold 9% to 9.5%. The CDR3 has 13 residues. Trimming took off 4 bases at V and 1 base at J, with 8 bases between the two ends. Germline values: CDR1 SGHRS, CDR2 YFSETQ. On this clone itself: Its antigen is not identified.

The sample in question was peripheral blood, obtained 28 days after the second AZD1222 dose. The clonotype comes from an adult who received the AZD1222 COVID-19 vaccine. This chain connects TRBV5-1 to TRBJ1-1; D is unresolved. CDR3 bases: TGCGCCAGCAGCCAAAGACAGAACACTGAAGCTTTCTTT. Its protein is CASSQRQNTEAFF. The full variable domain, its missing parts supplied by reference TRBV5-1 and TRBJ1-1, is KAGVTQTPRYLIKTRGQQVTLSCSPISGHRSVSWYQQTPGQGLQFLFEYFSETQRNKGNFPGRFSGRQFSNSRSEMNVSTLELGDSALYLCASSQRQNTEAFFGQGTRLTVV.